This is a list of T cell receptor beta chains from one sample in a study of blood T cell repertoires in COVID-19. Produced via immunoSEQ multiplex PCR; TCRdb's table is partial and in-frame only. The sample holds 150,000 to 200,000 clones, approximately 95% seen once. The specimen was peripheral blood. The receptor set was obtained from a woman aged 45-59 years with acute or convalescent COVID-19. The CDR3 runs from the conserved cysteine through the conserved F or W. D genes are given only for firm matches. A clone size is listed for some rows: how often the clone was seen (once, few, many), or a class if it is expanded.

TRBJ2-5	.	.	TRBV6-1	CASSDTPPGSPSQYF	TGTGCCAGCAGTGATACACCACCGGGGTCCCCTAGCCAGTACTTC
TRBJ1-1	.	.	TRBV6-5	CASSYSAGPPEAFF	TGTGCCAGCAGTTACTCGGCAGGGCCGCCTGAAGCTTTCTTT
TRBJ1-1	.	TRBD1	TRBV10-1	CATSPDRLGDTEAFF	TGCGCCACCTCGCCGGACAGGTTAGGAGACACTGAAGCTTTCTTT
TRBJ2-7	few	.	TRBV4-3	CASSQEWGRGALRTYEQYF	TGCGCCAGCAGCCAAGAATGGGGCAGGGGAGCCTTAAGGACCTACGAGCAGTACTTC
TRBJ2-1	.	TRBD1	TRBV14	CASSQGIVGDSLYNEYNEQFF	TGTGCCAGCAGCCAAGGGATTGTAGGGGACAGCTTATACAATGAATACAATGAGCAGTTCTTC
TRBJ2-7	.	TRBD1	TRBV7-2	CASSLRTGGRSFGSYEQYF	TGTGCCAGCAGCCTTAGGACAGGGGGTCGTTCCTTCGGCTCCTACGAGCAGTACTTC
TRBJ1-1	.	TRBD1	TRBV28	CASSWAGGLNTEAFF	TGTGCCAGCAGTTGGGCAGGGGGTTTGAACACTGAAGCTTTCTTT
TRBJ1-1	.	.	TRBV14	CASRPPSGRWDTEAFF	TGTGCCAGCAGGCCACCGTCAGGCCGGTGGGACACTGAAGCTTTCTTT
TRBJ1-2	.	TRBD1	TRBV27	CASSDTGGAGYTF	TGTGCCAGCAGCGATACAGGGGGCGCGGGCTACACCTTC
TRBJ1-1	.	TRBD1	TRBV18	CASSPPNQGVLNTEAFF	TGTGCCAGCTCACCACCAAACCAGGGGGTATTGAACACTGAAGCTTTCTTT
TRBJ1-2	.	.	TRBV4-2	CASSQDTAGAYGYTF	TGTGCCAGCAGCCAAGATACGGCAGGGGCCTATGGCTACACCTTC
TRBJ1-5	.	TRBD1	TRBV7-9	CASSYTGTGGNQPQHF	TGTGCCAGCAGTTACACCGGGACAGGGGGCAATCAGCCCCAGCATTTT
TRBJ1-5	.	TRBD1	TRBV5-6	CASSAGQGDQPQHF	TGTGCCAGCAGCGCAGGACAGGGGGATCAGCCCCAGCATTTT
TRBJ2-3	once	.	TRBV28	CASSTVSGEDTDTQYF	TGTGCCAGCAGTACCGTTAGCGGAGAAGACACAGATACGCAGTATTTT
TRBJ2-7	.	TRBD2	TRBV14	CASSLTSGTYEQYF	TGTGCCAGCAGCCTGACTAGCGGGACATACGAGCAGTACTTC
TRBJ2-5	.	.	TRBV15	CATSRGRDYQETQYF	TGTGCCACCAGCAGGGGCCGGGACTACCAAGAGACCCAGTACTTC